A single sample is the source of the 5 T cell receptor beta chains below, sequenced in a study of blood T cell repertoires in COVID-19. Clones were read by immunoSEQ multiplex PCR, and TCRdb kept only the in-frame ones, dropping some. The data contain around 87,000 clones, roughly three quarters of them singletons. Specimen: peripheral blood. These receptors were taken from a woman of 80 years or more with acute or convalescent COVID-19.

V and J are TRBV7-2 and TRBJ1-2, with D unclear. Per the germline V gene, CDR1 is SGHTA and CDR2 is FQGNSA. The germline V and J ends were trimmed by 2 bases and 6 bases, with 19 bases remaining between them. The CDR3 extends over 16 amino acids. CDR3 region: CASSLSGPIKRDGYTF. CDR3 nucleotides: TGTGCCAGCAGCTTAAGCGGTCCGATAAAACGGGATGGCTACACCTTC. The full variable domain, completed using reference TRBV7-2 and TRBJ1-2, is GAGVSQSPSNKVTEKGKDVELRCDPISGHTALYWYRQSLGQGLEFLIYFQGNSAPDKSGLPSDRFSAERTGGSVSTLTIQRTQQEDSAVYLCASSLSGPIKRDGYTFGSGTRLTVV.

The chain uses TRBV6-5 and TRBJ2-7; D might be TRBD1 (5 bases). The length of the CDR3 is 14 residues. Germline values: CDR1 MNHEY, CDR2 SVGAGI. Trimming removed 6 bases at V and 0 bases at J, with 12 bases between. CDR3 DNA: TGTGCCAGCAGGGCAGGGTTTAGCTCCTACGAGCAGTACTTC. Translated, it gives CASRAGFSSYEQYF.

The chain is built from TRBV19 and TRBJ2-1; 10 bases align to TRBD1. This CDR3 comprises 15 residues. V dropped 4 bases and J dropped 6; count of bases not matched to a gene: 6. Germline V gives CDR1 LNHDA, CDR2 SQIVND (reference sequence). CDR3 amino acids: CASSRAGTGVNEQFF. CDR3 sequence (DNA): TGTGCCAGTAGTAGGGCCGGGACAGGGGTCAATGAGCAGTTCTTC.

The V call is TRBV5-1, the J call TRBJ2-7; 8 bases are shared with TRBD1. The CDR3 extends over 14 amino acids. Germline CDR1 SGHRS, CDR2 YFSETQ. The ends lost 1 base at V and 1 base at J; junction bases unmatched: 1. CDR3 nucleotide sequence: TGCGCCAGCAGCTTGCAGGGGGCGTCCTACGAGCAGTACTTC. It yields the protein CASSLQGASYEQYF.

The chain has TRBV19 and TRBJ2-7, with TRBD1 as a possible D gene (6 bases). V was shortened by 1 base and J by 7 bases, with 17 bases between the two germline ends. The CDR3 is 15 amino acids. The germline gives CDR1 LNHDA, CDR2 SQIVND (reference sequence). The CDR3 region has the DNA TGTGCCAGTAGTATAGGGGGGACAAATATTAAGGAGCAGTACTTC. Residues: CASSIGGTNIKEQYF.